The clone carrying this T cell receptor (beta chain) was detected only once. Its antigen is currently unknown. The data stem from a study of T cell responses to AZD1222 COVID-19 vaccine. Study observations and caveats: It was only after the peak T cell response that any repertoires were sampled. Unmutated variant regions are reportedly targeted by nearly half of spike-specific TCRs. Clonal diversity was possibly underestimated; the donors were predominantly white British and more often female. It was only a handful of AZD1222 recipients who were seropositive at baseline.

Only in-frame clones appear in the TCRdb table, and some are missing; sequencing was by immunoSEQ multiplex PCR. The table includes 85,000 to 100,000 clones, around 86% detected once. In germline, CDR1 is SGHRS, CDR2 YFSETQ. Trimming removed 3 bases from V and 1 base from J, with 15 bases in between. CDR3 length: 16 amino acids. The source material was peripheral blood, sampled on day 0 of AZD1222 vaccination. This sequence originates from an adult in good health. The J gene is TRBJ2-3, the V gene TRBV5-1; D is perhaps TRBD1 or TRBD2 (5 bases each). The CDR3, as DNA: TGCGCCAGCAGCTCCAGGGAGCGGATCGGCACAGATACGCAGTATTTT. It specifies CASSSRERIGTDTQYF.